This T cell receptor beta chain was profiled in a study of tumor-infiltrating lymphocytes in primary liver carcinoma. Production of TCR beta cDNA used around 500 ng total RNA together with a constant-region primer. Three nested multiplex PCR rounds, a slightly modified ARM-PCR, produced the libraries for TCR beta. Use of TRBV1-TRBV30 forward primers with a C-beta reverse primer characterized the first two PCR rounds, which lasted about 10 cycles each. MiXCR was run by TCRdb on the multiplex PCR reads, yielding one entry per CDR3 protein. The sample consists of about 120,000 distinct CDR3 sequences, nearly 70% of them appearing once. Whole-study findings and limits: Lower overlap was observed for tumor-adjacent and tumor-blood pairs relative to tumor region pairs.

In germline, CDR1 is MDHEN, CDR2 SYDVKM. With V trimmed by 10 bases and J by 2 bases, 22 bases remained unmatched. The CDR3 length is 19 residues. Total RNA and DNA came together from approximately 22-30 mg of bulk tissue without cell sorting. Those patients suffered from chronic HBV infection and were treatment-naive. As concerns this clonotype: The target antigen is unknown.

The TCR originated in a woman aged 55-69 years with primary liver carcinoma and hepatitis B virus infection. The chain couples TRBV28 to TRBJ2-7; TRBD2 matches 11 bases. Input material: tumor-adjacent normal liver tissue. DNA for the CDR3: TGTGCCAACAGGTCTCAGGGGTTGGCTAGCGGGAGGCGCCCCTACGAGCAGTACTTC. It encodes CANRSQGLASGRRPYEQYF.